Below, 29 T cell receptor beta chains from the same sample are listed, as sequenced in a study of neurological immune-mediated disorders. TCRdb called the 5' RACE reads again in MiXCR, with one record for every CDR3 protein. Altogether approximately 59,000 distinct CDR3 sequences are present, roughly 5% being singletons, with the ten largest covering around 5.1%. The material sequenced was PBMCs. The origin of the receptors is a human donor with multiple sclerosis. The donor label of this sample is uncertain.

In its sample, this clonotype was seen many times. V and J are TRBV20-1 and TRBJ1-4; 7 bases are a match to TRBD1. CDR3 length: 12 amino acids. Per germline, CDR1 DFQATT and CDR2 SNEGSKA (reference sequence). V dropped 6 bases and J dropped 6; count of bases not matched to a gene: 4. CDR3 region: CSARQGDEKLFF. As DNA, the CDR3 is TGCAGTGCCCGACAGGGAGATGAAAAACTGTTTTTT.

This clonotype was observed many times. The rearrangement uses TRBV11-2 and TRBJ2-7; TRBD2 might be the D (6 bases). In germline, CDR1 is SGHAT, CDR2 FQNNGV. V was trimmed by 1 base and J by 3 bases, leaving 10 bases between them. CDR3 length: 14 amino acids. CDR3 coding DNA: TGTGCCAGCAGCTTAGCCCAGGGACTCTACGAGCAGTACTTC. Protein: CASSLAQGLYEQYF.

This clonotype appeared many times. The chain combines TRBV10-3 with TRBJ2-7; 8 bases map to TRBD1. CDR3 length: 15 amino acids. The J segment lost 0 bases and the V segment lost 6 bases, leaving 7 bases of the junction unmatched. CDR1 ENHRY and CDR2 SYGVKD come from the germline V gene. The CDR3 is CAISEGDRGSYEQYF. The CDR3 bases are TGTGCCATCAGCGAAGGTGACAGGGGCTCCTACGAGCAGTACTTC.

J is TRBJ1-1 and V is TRBV5-1, with D uncertain. V was pared by 0 bases and J by 5 bases, with 8 bases between. Germline lookup yields CDR1 SGHRS and CDR2 YFSETQ. The CDR3 sequence is 13 residues long. CDR3: CASSLEEGTEAFF. In DNA form, the CDR3 reads TGCGCCAGCAGCTTGGAGGAGGGTACTGAAGCTTTCTTT.

There are many counts of this clonotype. This chain links TRBV7-9 with TRBJ2-1, with D possibly TRBD2 on 6 matching bases. Germline loops: CDR1 SEHNR, CDR2 FQNEAQ (reference sequence). V lost 7 bases, J lost 3 bases, and 10 bases lay in between. This CDR3 contains 13 residues. CDR3: CASKGGGYNEQFF. The CDR3 DNA follows: TGTGCCAGCAAGGGAGGAGGCTACAATGAGCAGTTCTTC.

This clonotype has at least ten counts. The chain combines TRBV5-1 with TRBJ1-1, with D possibly being TRBD1 (5 bases). The CDR3 has 14 amino acids. With 0 bases removed from V and 5 bases from J, the gap between germline ends came to 11 bases. Germline assignment: CDR1 SGHRS and CDR2 YFSETQ. In DNA form, the CDR3 reads TGCGCCAGCAGCTTGGGTATCGGGGGTACTGAAGCTTTCTTT. Translating gives CASSLGIGGTEAFF.

This clonotype was counted ten times or more. The rearrangement uses TRBV25-1 and TRBJ2-7; tentative D call: TRBD2 (6 bases). With 8 bases removed from V and 4 bases from J, the gap between germline ends came to 12 bases. The CDR3 consists of 12 residues. CDR1 MGHDK and CDR2 SYGVNS come from the germline V gene. Written as DNA, the CDR3 is TGTGCCAGCGGCGGGACCAGATACGAGCAGTACTTC. It encodes CASGGTRYEQYF.

This chain connects TRBV7-2 to TRBJ2-3, with unresolved D. The germline V gene encodes CDR1 SGHTA and CDR2 FQGNSA. The CDR3 extends over 15 amino acids. The V and J ends lost 5 bases and 0 bases respectively, with 12 bases between them. DNA of the CDR3: TGTGCCAGCAGCAGAAATTGGGGTAGCACAGATACGCAGTATTTT. Its protein product is CASSRNWGSTDTQYF.

This clonotype was counted at least ten times. CDR3 sequence (DNA): TGTGCCAGCAGCTCCTGGACAGGGGACAATCAGCCCCAGCATTTT. This sequence encodes CASSSWTGDNQPQHF. The chain joins TRBV7-2 to TRBJ1-5; 9 nucleotides align to TRBD1. The germline gives CDR1 SGHTA, CDR2 FQGNSA. The CDR3 loop spans 15 amino acids. V was pared by 4 bases and J by 3 bases, with 4 bases of the junction left unmatched.

This clonotype has ten or more counts. In DNA form, the CDR3 reads TGTGCCACCTACCGAAGGGGGGGAACCTACGAGCAGTACTTC. Amino acids: CATYRRGGTYEQYF. This chain links TRBV6-7 with TRBJ2-7, with D perhaps matching TRBD2 (7 bases). TRBV6-7 is flagged as an ORF with uncertain function. CDR3 length: 14 residues. V lost 10 bases to trimming and J lost 2 bases, with 18 bases between them.

Many counts were recorded for this clonotype. The chain carries TRBV7-2 and TRBJ2-3; D is ambiguous. From germline, CDR1 is SGHTA and CDR2 FQGNSA. V lost 5 bases, J lost 6 bases, and 9 bases lay in between. The CDR3 is made up of 12 amino acids. The CDR3: CASSISRDTQYF. Written as DNA, the CDR3 is TGTGCCAGCAGCATTAGCAGGGATACGCAGTATTTT.

This sequence joins TRBV19 and TRBJ1-5, with D tentatively TRBD1 (5 bases). Germline V lookup: CDR1 LNHDA, CDR2 SQIVND (reference sequence). Trimming took 4 bases from V and 4 from J, leaving 20 bases between them. The CDR3 runs to 17 residues. CDR3 DNA sequence: TGTGCCAGTAGTACCCGGGACCTAGCCCGACGGAATCAGCCCCAGCATTTT. Amino acid sequence: CASSTRDLARRNQPQHF.

This clonotype has at least ten counts. This chain connects TRBV27 to TRBJ2-7, with D perhaps TRBD1 (6 bases). V was trimmed by 5 bases and J by 0 bases, leaving 17 bases between them. Germline lookup yields CDR1 MNHEY and CDR2 SMNVEV (reference sequence). This CDR3 is 16 amino acids long. CDR3 bases: TGTGCCAGCAGTCCCAGGACAGCCGCCAGCTCCTACGAGCAGTACTTC. It translates to CASSPRTAASSYEQYF.

At least ten counts were recorded for this clonotype. The CDR3 here is CSAPDSTNYGYTF. CDR3 DNA sequence: TGCAGTGCTCCGGACAGCACTAACTATGGCTACACCTTC. This chain links TRBV20-1 with TRBJ1-2, with D possibly TRBD1 on 6 matching bases. This CDR3 is built from 13 residues. Germline V gene lookup returns CDR1 DFQATT and CDR2 SNEGSKA (reference sequence). Trimming shortened V by 5 bases and J by 0 bases, and 10 bases separated the two germline ends.

This clonotype showed up many times. This chain uses TRBV20-1 with TRBJ2-5; 9 bases are a match to TRBD2. The CDR3 extends over 13 amino acids. Looked up from germline, CDR1 is DFQATT and CDR2 is SNEGSKA (reference sequence). V gave up 6 bases and J gave up 2 bases; unmatched junction bases: 4. As DNA, the CDR3 is TGCAGTGCCCCTACTAGCGGGCAAGAGACCCAGTACTTC. It yields the protein CSAPTSGQETQYF.

This clonotype was seen ten or more times. The chain links TRBV5-6 to TRBJ2-1; 8 nucleotides align to TRBD1. Trimming cost V 3 bases and J 13 bases; bases outside gene matches: 12. In germline, CDR1 is SGHDT, CDR2 YYEEEE. This CDR3 is 14 amino acids long. The CDR3: CASSSGGPSAQQFF. In DNA form, the CDR3 reads TGTGCCAGCAGCTCAGGGGGCCCGTCAGCACAACAGTTCTTC.

This clonotype was counted at least ten times. The V call is TRBV5-1, the J call TRBJ1-5; no clear D gene. The germline CDR1 and CDR2 sequences are SGHRS and YFSETQ. V was cut by 4 bases and J by 6 bases, with 17 bases left in between. CDR3 length: 15 residues. CDR3 DNA: TGCGCCAGCAGCGTGGGCTTAGGGAAGGGTCAGCCCCAGCATTTT. It yields the protein CASSVGLGKGQPQHF.

This clonotype was observed at least ten times. The V call is TRBV5-5, the J call TRBJ2-2; TRBD1 matches 10 bases. CDR1 is SGHKS, CDR2 YYEKEE, per germline (reference sequence). Unmatched junction bases numbered 8, after V lost 4 bases and J lost 5 bases. The CDR3 is made up of 16 amino acids. DNA for the CDR3: TGTGCCAGCAGCCCTACCGGGACAGGGGTAACCGGGGAGCTGTTTTTT. Protein product: CASSPTGTGVTGELFF.

This clonotype appeared many times. The J gene is TRBJ2-5, the V gene TRBV7-8; TRBD1 might be the D (6 bases). This CDR3 spans 17 amino acids. CDR1 SGHVS and CDR2 FQNEAQ come from the germline V gene. V was shortened by 2 bases and J by 2 bases, with 18 bases between the two germline ends. The chain's CDR3 is CASSLIPTGRLQETQYF. The CDR3 DNA follows: TGTGCCAGCAGCTTAATCCCGACAGGACGGCTACAAGAGACCCAGTACTTC.

In its sample, this clonotype was seen many times. V usage is TRBV7-2 and J usage is TRBJ2-2; D ambiguous. The V gene lost 2 bases and the J gene lost 1 base, with 8 bases spanning the gap. Germline CDR1 reads SGHTA; CDR2 reads FQGNSA. The CDR3 is 15 residues long. The CDR3 DNA is TGTGCCAGCAGCTTATGGGGATTGAACACCGGGGAGCTGTTTTTT. Amino acid sequence: CASSLWGLNTGELFF.

There are many counts of this clonotype. J is TRBJ1-1 and V is TRBV20-1; 9 nucleotides line up with TRBD1. This CDR3 contains 11 residues. CDR1 and CDR2 from the germline V gene are DFQATT and SNEGSKA (reference sequence). Trimming cost V 5 bases and J 5 bases; bases outside gene matches: 0. The CDR3 nucleotides read TGCAGTGCTGACAGGGGGACTGAAGCTTTCTTT. It yields the protein CSADRGTEAFF.

This clonotype was detected many times. This sequence joins TRBV20-1 and TRBJ2-2, with D perhaps TRBD2 (6 bases). V lost 6 bases and J lost 8, with 16 bases in between. This CDR3 is built from 13 residues. Germline V gives CDR1 DFQATT, CDR2 SNEGSKA (reference sequence). CDR3 sequence: CSATGTGPGELFF. The DNA for the CDR3 is TGCAGTGCAACCGGGACTGGGCCTGGGGAGCTGTTTTTT.

This clonotype was recorded many times. DNA of the CDR3: TGCGCCAGCAGCCACCCCCGGGCGGGGGGAACAGAGACCCAGTACTTC. Translation gives CASSHPRAGGTETQYF. The chain links TRBV5-1 to TRBJ2-5; 8 bases match TRBD2. The CDR3 length is 16 residues. V lost 4 bases, J lost 4 bases, and 12 bases stayed unmatched. Germline V gene data show CDR1 as SGHRS and CDR2 as YFSETQ.

Concerning this clonotype: With a much larger clone just one base away, this may be a read error. V and J are TRBV5-1 and TRBJ1-1; D perhaps matches TRBD1 (5 bases). The CDR3 extends over 14 amino acids. The germline V gene has CDR1 SGHRS and CDR2 YFSETQ. CDR3 protein: CACSSGPLDTEAFF. In nucleotides, the CDR3 is TGCGCCTGCAGCTCGGGACCGCTGGACACTGAAGCTTTCTTT.

This clonotype was found many times. The chain has TRBV5-5 and TRBJ2-2; no reliable D call. Germline CDR1 SGHKS, CDR2 YYEKEE (reference sequence). CDR3 length: 14 residues. With 4 bases removed from V and 7 bases from J, the gap between germline ends came to 14 bases. CDR3 sequence: CASSQRRHDGELFF. Here the CDR3 DNA reads TGTGCCAGCAGCCAGAGACGGCACGACGGGGAGCTGTTTTTT.

There are many counts of this clonotype. The V gene is TRBV12-3 or TRBV12-4, the J gene TRBJ2-3; the D is unclear. V was trimmed by 6 bases and J by 2 bases, leaving 3 bases between them. The CDR3 is 11 amino acids. CDR3 DNA sequence: TGTGCCAGCAGGGACACAGATACGCAGTATTTT. Residues: CASRDTDTQYF.

There are many counts of this clonotype. The J gene is TRBJ2-2, the V gene TRBV7-8; D remains ambiguous. The CDR3 consists of 13 residues. Germline V gene sequence: CDR1 SGHVS, CDR2 FQNEAQ. V dropped 1 base and J dropped 3 bases, with 3 bases sitting between them. DNA of the CDR3: TGTGCCAGCAGCTTAGGTGACACCGGGGAGCTGTTTTTT. Its protein is CASSLGDTGELFF.

The table lists this clonotype with many counts. This chain links TRBV4-1 with TRBJ1-2, with 7 bases matching TRBD1. The J segment lost 2 bases and the V segment lost 4 bases, leaving 4 bases of the junction unmatched. CDR3 length: 14 amino acids. Germline-derived CDR1 and CDR2 are MGHRA and YSYEKL. The CDR3 here is CASSRQQGNYGYTF. In DNA form, the CDR3 reads TGCGCCAGCAGCCGACAACAGGGGAACTATGGCTACACCTTC.

Ten or more counts support this clonotype. V usage is TRBV6-2 or TRBV6-3 and J usage is TRBJ2-5; no firm D call. Germline CDR1 and CDR2: MNHEY and SVGEGT. Between the trimmed V and J ends, which lost 0 bases and 5 bases, there was a span of 7 bases. The CDR3 loop spans 13 amino acids. For the CDR3, the DNA is TGTGCCAGCAGTTACTCGATGTGGGAGACCCAGTACTTC. The encoded protein is CASSYSMWETQYF.